This T cell receptor (beta chain) was recovered during a study of beta chain features in type 1 diabetes. Expressed TCRB transcripts were sequenced because the entire RNA isolate underwent reverse transcription. Produced via immunoSEQ multiplex PCR; TCRdb's table is partial and in-frame only. The data show 300,000 to 450,000 clones, around 12% seen once. Study-wide findings and caveats: Among all four CD4+ subsets, Type 1 diabetes patients had TCRB CDR3s that were moderately but significantly shorter.

This CDR3 has 13 residues. Trimming stripped 0 bases from V and 4 bases from J, with 7 bases between. The germline V gene has CDR1 SEHNR and CDR2 FQNEAQ (reference sequence). This clone was seen a few times. The antigen is not known. The identical CDR3 is also encoded by other nucleotide sequences in the sample. The clonotype comes from a woman between 18 and 29 years old with type 1 diabetes. Source material: naive CD4+ T cells from blood. V is TRBV7-9 and J is TRBJ2-7; maybe TRBD2 (6 bases). In DNA, the CDR3 is TGTGCCAGCAGCTTAGCGGGAGGATACGAGCAGTACTTC. It encodes CASSLAGGYEQYF.